This T cell receptor (beta chain) was captured in a study of T cell responses to AZD1222 COVID-19 vaccine. Sequenced by immunoSEQ multiplex PCR; TCRdb stores in-frame clones only, minus some. The sample includes 79,000 or so clones, roughly 90% of them seen just once. Study observations and caveats: Donors were chiefly white British, with a greater number of females, and clonal diversity was perhaps underestimated.

Points on this clone: The antigen remains undetermined.

The CDR3 spans 15 residues. V gave up 4 bases and J gave up 4 bases, with 16 bases separating them. From germline, CDR1 is MNHEY and CDR2 SVGAGI. The clonotype originates from an adult who received the AZD1222 COVID-19 vaccine. This sample comprised peripheral blood, obtained 28 days after the second AZD1222 dose. The chain is built from TRBV6-5 and TRBJ1-1; no clear D. The CDR3 DNA sequence: TGTGCCAGCAGTTCGTTTGACGGTTCGGCCACTGAAGCTTTCTTT. The encoded protein is CASSSFDGSATEAFF.